The present T cell receptor (beta chain) was sequenced within a study of radiotherapy plus CTLA-4 blockade in lung cancer. About the study: Objective responses were seen in 18% of patients, disease control in less than 40%.

For this clone: Its antigen is as yet unknown.

The table came from immunoSEQ multiplex PCR; TCRdb's copy has only in-frame clones and leaves some out. The data hold 85,000 to 100,000 clones, with more than 70% observed a single time. Focal radiation was given together with CTLA-4 blockade (ipilimumab) to patients with chemo-refractory metastatic non-small-cell lung cancer. Points from the study as a whole: It was early blood T cell clone dynamics, with interferon-beta, that reportedly best predicted response. TCR clones of tumor origin grew in blood after radiotherapy plus ipilimumab.

The CDR3 consists of 15 residues. Germline V gene data show CDR1 as SGHRS and CDR2 as YFSETQ. The J segment lost 9 bases and the V segment lost 0 bases, leaving 6 bases of the junction unmatched. The rearrangement joins TRBV5-1 to TRBJ2-1; 10 bases agree with TRBD1. The sample here was peripheral blood, taken from a patient treated with radiotherapy plus ipilimumab. The receptor's source is a human donor with non-small cell lung cancer that progressed on radiotherapy plus ipilimumab. The CDR3 coding sequence is TGCGCCAGCAGCTTGGTTCCGGGACAGGGGAGTGAGCAGTTCTTC. Protein sequence: CASSLVPGQGSEQFF.